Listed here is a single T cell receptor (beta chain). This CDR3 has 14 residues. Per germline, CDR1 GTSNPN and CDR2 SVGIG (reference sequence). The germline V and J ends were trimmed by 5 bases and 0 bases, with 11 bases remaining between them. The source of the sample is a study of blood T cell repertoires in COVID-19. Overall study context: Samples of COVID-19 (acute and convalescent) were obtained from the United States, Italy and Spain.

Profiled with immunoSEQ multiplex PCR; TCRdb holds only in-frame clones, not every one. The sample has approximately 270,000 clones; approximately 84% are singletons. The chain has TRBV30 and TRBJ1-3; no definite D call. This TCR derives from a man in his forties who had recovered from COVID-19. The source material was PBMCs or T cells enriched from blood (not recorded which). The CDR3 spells CAWVLVSSGNTIYF. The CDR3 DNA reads TGTGCCTGGGTACTGGTGAGCTCTGGAAACACCATATATTTT.